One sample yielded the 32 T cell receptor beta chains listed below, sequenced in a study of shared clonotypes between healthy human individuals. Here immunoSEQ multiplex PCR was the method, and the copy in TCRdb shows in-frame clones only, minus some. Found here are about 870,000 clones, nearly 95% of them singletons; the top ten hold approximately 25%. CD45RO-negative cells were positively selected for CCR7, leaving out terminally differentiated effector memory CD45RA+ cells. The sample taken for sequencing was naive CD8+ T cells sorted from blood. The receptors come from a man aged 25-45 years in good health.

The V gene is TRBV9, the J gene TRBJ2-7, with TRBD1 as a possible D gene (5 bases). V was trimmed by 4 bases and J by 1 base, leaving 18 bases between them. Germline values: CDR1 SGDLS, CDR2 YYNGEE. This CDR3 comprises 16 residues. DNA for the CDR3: TGTGCCAGCAGCCCAAGAGGACAACCGAATTCCTACGAGCAGTACTTC. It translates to CASSPRGQPNSYEQYF.

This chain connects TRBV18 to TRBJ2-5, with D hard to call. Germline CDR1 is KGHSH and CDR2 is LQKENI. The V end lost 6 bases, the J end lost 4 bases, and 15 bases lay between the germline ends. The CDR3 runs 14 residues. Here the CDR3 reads CASSQDRKTETQYF. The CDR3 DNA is TGTGCCAGCTCCCAAGATAGGAAAACAGAGACCCAGTACTTC.

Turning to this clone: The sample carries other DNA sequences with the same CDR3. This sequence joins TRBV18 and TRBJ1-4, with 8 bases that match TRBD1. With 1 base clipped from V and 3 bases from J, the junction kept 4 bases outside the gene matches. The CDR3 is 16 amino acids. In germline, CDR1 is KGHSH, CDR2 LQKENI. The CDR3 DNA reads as TGTGCCAGCTCACCACGGCAGGGGGCTGCTAATGAAAAACTGTTTTTT. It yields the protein CASSPRQGAANEKLFF.

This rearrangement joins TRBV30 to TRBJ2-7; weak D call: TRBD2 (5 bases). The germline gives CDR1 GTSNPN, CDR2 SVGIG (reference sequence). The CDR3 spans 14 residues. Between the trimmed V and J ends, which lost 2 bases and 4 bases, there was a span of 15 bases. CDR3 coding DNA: TGTGCCTGGAGTCAGGACGGGGTAGTTTACGAGCAGTACTTC. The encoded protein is CAWSQDGVVYEQYF.

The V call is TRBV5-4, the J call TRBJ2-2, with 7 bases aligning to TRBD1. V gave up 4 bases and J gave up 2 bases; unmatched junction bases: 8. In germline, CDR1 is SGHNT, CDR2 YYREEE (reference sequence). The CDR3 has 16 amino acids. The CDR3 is CASSLKGQVNTGELFF. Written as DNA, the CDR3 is TGTGCCAGCAGCCTTAAAGGACAGGTTAACACCGGGGAGCTGTTTTTT.

In DNA form, the CDR3 reads TGTGCCAGCAGCTTAGCGATGGCAGATACGCAGTATTTT. Translation: CASSLAMADTQYF. This chain uses TRBV7-9 with TRBJ2-3, with D uncertain. Between the trimmed V and J ends, which lost 0 bases and 4 bases, there was a span of 5 bases. From germline, CDR1 is SEHNR and CDR2 FQNEAQ (reference sequence). The CDR3 has 13 residues.

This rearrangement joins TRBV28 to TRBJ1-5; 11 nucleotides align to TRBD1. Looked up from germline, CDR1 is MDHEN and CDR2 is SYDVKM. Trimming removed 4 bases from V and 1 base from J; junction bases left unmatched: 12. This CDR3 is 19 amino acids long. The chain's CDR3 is CASSWKDRGHRESNQPQHF. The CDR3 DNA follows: TGTGCCAGCAGTTGGAAGGACAGGGGGCACAGGGAAAGCAATCAGCCCCAGCATTTT.

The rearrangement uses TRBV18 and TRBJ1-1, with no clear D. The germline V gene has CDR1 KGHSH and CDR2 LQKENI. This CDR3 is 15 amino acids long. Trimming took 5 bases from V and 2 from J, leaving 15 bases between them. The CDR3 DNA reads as TGTGCCAGCTCAGCAACTGAACAAGTAAACACTGAAGCTTTCTTT. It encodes CASSATEQVNTEAFF.

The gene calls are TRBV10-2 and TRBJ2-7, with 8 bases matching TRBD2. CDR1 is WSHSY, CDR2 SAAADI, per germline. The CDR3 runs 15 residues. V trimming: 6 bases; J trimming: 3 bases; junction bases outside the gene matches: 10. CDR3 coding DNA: TGCGCCAGCAGCATACTAGCGGAGACGAGCTACGAGCAGTACTTC. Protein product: CASSILAETSYEQYF.

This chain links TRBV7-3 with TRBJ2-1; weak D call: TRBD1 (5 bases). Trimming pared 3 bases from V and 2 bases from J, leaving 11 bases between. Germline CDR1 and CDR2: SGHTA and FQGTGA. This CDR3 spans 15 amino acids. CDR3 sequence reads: CASSLFRTTYNEQFF. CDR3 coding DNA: TGTGCCAGCAGCTTGTTTAGGACAACCTACAATGAGCAGTTCTTC.

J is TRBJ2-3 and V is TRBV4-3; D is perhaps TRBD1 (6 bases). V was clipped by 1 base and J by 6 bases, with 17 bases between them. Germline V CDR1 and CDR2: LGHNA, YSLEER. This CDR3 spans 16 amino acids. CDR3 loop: CASSQGDRPPLDTQYF. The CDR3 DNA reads TGCGCCAGCAGCCAAGGTGACAGGCCACCTTTGGATACGCAGTATTTT.

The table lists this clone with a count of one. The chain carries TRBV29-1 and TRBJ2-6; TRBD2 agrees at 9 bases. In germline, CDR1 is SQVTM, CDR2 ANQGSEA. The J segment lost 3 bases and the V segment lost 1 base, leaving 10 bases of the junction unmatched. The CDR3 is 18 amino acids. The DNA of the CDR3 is TGCAGCGTTGAAGCAAAGGGAATAGCGGGAGTTGGGGCCAACGTCCTGACTTTC. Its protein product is CSVEAKGIAGVGANVLTF.

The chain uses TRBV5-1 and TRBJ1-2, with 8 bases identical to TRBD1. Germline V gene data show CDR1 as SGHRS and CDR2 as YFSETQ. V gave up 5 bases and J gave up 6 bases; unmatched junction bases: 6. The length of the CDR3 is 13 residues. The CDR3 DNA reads TGCGCCAGCAGTTCGCAGGGGGCGGATGGCTACACCTTC. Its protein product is CASSSQGADGYTF.

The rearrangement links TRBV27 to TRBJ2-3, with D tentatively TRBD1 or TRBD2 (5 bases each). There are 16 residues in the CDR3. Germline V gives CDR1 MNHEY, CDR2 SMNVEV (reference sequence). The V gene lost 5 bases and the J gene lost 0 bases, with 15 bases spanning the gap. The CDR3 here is CASSLGVLASTDTQYF. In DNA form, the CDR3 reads TGTGCCAGCAGTCTAGGGGTGCTAGCTAGCACAGATACGCAGTATTTT.

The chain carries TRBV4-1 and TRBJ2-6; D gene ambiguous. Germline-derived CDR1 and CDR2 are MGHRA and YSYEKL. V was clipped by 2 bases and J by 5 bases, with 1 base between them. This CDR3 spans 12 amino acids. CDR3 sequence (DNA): TGCGCCAGCAGCCAACGGGCCAACGTCCTGACTTTC. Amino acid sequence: CASSQRANVLTF.

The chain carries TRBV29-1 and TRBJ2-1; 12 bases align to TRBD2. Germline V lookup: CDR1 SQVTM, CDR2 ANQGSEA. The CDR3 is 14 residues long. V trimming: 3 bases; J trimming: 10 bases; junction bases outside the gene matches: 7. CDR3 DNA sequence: TGCAGCGTTGATACTAGCGGGAGGCACTGGGAGCAGTTCTTC. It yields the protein CSVDTSGRHWEQFF.

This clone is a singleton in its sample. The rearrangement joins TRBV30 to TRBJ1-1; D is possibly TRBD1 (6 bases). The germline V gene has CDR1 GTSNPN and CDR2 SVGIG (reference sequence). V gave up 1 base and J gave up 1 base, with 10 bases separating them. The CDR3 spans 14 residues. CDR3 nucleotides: TGTGCCTGGAGTGCGGACAGTCGGAACACTGAAGCTTTCTTT. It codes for CAWSADSRNTEAFF.

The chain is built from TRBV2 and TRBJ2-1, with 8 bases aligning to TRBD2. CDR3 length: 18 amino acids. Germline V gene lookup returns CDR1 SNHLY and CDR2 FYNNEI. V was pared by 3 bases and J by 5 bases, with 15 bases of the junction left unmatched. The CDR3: CASSDTRTSSGTDNEQFF. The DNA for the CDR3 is TGTGCCAGCAGTGATACCCGGACTAGCAGCGGAACCGACAATGAGCAGTTCTTC. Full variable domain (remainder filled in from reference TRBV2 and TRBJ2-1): EPEVTQTPSHQVTQMGQEVILRCVPISNHLYFYWYRQILGQKVEFLVSFYNNEISEKSEIFDDQFSVERPDGSNFTLKIRSTKLEDSAMYFCASSDTRTSSGTDNEQFFGPGTRLTVL.

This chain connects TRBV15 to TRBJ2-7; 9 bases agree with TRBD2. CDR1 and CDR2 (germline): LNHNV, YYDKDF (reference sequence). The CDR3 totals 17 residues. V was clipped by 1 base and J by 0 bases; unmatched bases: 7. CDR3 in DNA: TGTGCCACCAGCAGAGTAGCTAGCGGGGCGAGCTCCTACGAGCAGTACTTC. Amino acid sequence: CATSRVASGASSYEQYF.

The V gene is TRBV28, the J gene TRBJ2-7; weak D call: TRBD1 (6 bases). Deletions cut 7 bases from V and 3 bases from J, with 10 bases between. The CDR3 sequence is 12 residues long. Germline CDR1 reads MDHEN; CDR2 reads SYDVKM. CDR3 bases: TGTGCCAGCACACAGGGAAACTACGAGCAGTACTTC. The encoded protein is CASTQGNYEQYF.

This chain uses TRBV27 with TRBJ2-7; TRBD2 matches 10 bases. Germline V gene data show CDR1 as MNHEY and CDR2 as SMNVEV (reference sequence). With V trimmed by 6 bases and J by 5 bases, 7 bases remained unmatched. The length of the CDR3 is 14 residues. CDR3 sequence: CASRESGRENEQYF. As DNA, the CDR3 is TGTGCCAGCAGAGAAAGCGGGAGGGAGAACGAGCAGTACTTC.

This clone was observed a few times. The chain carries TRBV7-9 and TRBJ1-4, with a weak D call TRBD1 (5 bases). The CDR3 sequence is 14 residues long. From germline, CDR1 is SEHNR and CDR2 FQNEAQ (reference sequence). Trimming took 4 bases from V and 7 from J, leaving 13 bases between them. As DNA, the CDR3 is TGTGCCAGCAGCTCGACAGAGGATAGTGAAAAACTGTTTTTT. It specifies CASSSTEDSEKLFF.

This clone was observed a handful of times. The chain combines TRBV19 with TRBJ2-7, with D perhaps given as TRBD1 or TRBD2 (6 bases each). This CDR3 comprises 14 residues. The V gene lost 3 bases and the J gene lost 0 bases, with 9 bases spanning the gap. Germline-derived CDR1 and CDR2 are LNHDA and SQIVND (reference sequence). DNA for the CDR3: TGTGCCAGTAGTATCGCGGGACACTCCTACGAGCAGTACTTC. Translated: CASSIAGHSYEQYF.

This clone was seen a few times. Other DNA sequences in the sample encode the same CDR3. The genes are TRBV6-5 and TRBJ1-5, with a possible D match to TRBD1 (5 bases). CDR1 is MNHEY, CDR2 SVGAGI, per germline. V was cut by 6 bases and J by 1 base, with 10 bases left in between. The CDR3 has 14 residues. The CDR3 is CASSSRGSNQPQHF. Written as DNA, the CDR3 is TGTGCCAGCAGCTCGAGGGGAAGCAATCAGCCCCAGCATTTT.

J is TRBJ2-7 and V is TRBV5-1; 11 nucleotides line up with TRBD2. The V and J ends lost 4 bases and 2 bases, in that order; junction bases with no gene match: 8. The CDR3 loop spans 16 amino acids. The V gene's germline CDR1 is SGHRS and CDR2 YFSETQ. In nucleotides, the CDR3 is TGCGCCAGCAGCGCCGCACTAGCGGGAGACCCCTACGAGCAGTACTTC. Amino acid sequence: CASSAALAGDPYEQYF.

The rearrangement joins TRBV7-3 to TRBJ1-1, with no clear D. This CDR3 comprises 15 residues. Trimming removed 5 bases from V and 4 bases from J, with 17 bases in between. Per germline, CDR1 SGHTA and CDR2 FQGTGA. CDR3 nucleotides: TGTGCCAGCAGCCCGGAAACGGGTATGGGCACTGAAGCTTTCTTT. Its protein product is CASSPETGMGTEAFF. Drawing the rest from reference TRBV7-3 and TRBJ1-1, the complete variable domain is GAGVSQTPSNKVTEKGKYVELRCDPISGHTALYWYRQSLGQGPEFLIYFQGTGAADDSGLPNDRFFAVRPEGSVSTLKIQRTERGDSAVYLCASSPETGMGTEAFFGQGTRLTVV.

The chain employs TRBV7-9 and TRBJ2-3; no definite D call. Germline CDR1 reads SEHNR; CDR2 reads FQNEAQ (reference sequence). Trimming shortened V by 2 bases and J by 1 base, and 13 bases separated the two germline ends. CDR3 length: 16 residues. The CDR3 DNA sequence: TGTGCCAGCAGCTTATGGACGAATGTTGGCACAGATACGCAGTATTTT. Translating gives CASSLWTNVGTDTQYF.

The CDR3 nucleotides are TGTGCCAGCCAACTAGCGGGGAGAACCGGGGAGCTGTTTTTT. This gives the protein CASQLAGRTGELFF. The chain recombines TRBV6-4 with TRBJ2-2; TRBD2 matches 10 bases. With 8 bases clipped from V and 5 bases from J, the junction kept 5 bases outside the gene matches. The CDR3 has 14 amino acids. The germline CDR1 and CDR2 sequences are MRHNA and SNTAGT.

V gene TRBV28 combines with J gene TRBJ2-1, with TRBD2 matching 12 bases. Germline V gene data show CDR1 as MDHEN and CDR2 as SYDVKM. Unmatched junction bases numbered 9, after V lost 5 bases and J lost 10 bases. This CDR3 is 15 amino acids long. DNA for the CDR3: TGTGCCAGCAGTACTACAGGGACTAGCGGGCGCGAGCAGTTCTTC. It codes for CASSTTGTSGREQFF.

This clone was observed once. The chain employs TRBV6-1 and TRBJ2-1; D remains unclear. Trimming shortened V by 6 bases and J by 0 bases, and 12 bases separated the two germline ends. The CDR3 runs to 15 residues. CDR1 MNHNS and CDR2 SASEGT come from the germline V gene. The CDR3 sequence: CASRTDLSSYNEQFF. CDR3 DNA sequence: TGTGCCAGCAGGACCGATCTTAGCTCCTACAATGAGCAGTTCTTC.

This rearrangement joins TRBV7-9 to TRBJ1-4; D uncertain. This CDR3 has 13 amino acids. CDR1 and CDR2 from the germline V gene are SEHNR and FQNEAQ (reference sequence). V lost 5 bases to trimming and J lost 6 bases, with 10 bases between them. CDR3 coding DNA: TGTGCCAGCAGCCCCCACACAGATGAAAAACTGTTTTTT. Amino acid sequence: CASSPHTDEKLFF.

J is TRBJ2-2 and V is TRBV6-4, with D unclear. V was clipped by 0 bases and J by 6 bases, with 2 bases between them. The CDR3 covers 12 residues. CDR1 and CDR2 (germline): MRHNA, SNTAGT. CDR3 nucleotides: TGTGCCAGCAGTGACTCGGCCGGGGAGCTGTTTTTT. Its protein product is CASSDSAGELFF.